These 26 T cell receptor beta chains originate from one sample sequenced in a study of cytomegalovirus exposure and HLA in healthy donors. 60 Vbeta and 13 Jbeta primers were used in PCR. Produced via immunoSEQ multiplex PCR; TCRdb's table is partial and in-frame only. The ten top clones account for roughly 15%, within a sample of under 85,000 clones. The sample was PBMCs. These receptors all stem from a boy between 5 and 17 years old in good health and CMV-seronegative.

The chain recombines TRBV19 with TRBJ2-2, with 11 bases lining up with TRBD2. V shed 8 bases, J shed 4 bases, and the junction held 12 bases outside the gene matches. The length of the CDR3 is 17 residues. Looked up from germline, CDR1 is LNHDA and CDR2 is SQIVND (reference sequence). CDR3 loop: CASWAPLAGGGTGELFF. The CDR3 DNA reads TGTGCCAGTTGGGCACCCCTAGCGGGAGGCGGCACCGGGGAGCTGTTTTTT. Full variable domain (missing parts from reference TRBV19 and TRBJ2-2): DGGITQSPKYLFRKEGQNVTLSCEQNLNHDAMYWYRQDPGQGLRLIYYSQIVNDFQKGDIAEGYSVSREKKESFPLTVTSAQKNPTAFYLCASWAPLAGGGTGELFFGEGSRLTVL.

This rearrangement joins TRBV5-6 to TRBJ2-7; the D gene is possibly TRBD2 (6 bases). The germline CDR1 and CDR2 sequences are SGHDT and YYEEEE. CDR3 length equals 13 residues. The germline V and J ends were trimmed by 8 bases and 0 bases, with 12 bases remaining between them. Here the CDR3 reads CASGGVSSYEQYF. DNA of the CDR3: TGTGCCAGTGGCGGGGTCAGCTCCTACGAGCAGTACTTC.

V usage is TRBV5-1 and J usage is TRBJ1-3; weak D call: TRBD1 (5 bases). The CDR3 extends over 16 amino acids. V lost 0 bases, J lost 0 bases, and 10 bases lay in between. CDR1 SGHRS and CDR2 YFSETQ come from the germline V gene. CDR3 sequence (DNA): TGCGCCAGCAGCTTGGTAGACAGTTACTCTGGAAACACCATATATTTT. This gives the protein CASSLVDSYSGNTIYF.

The chain employs TRBV18 and TRBJ2-2, with a possible D match to TRBD2 (5 bases). The germline V gene has CDR1 KGHSH and CDR2 LQKENI. The CDR3 sequence is 16 residues long. Trimming took off 8 bases at V and 0 bases at J, with 16 bases between the two ends. This CDR3 reads CASPRGPSSNTGELFF. CDR3 nucleotides: TGTGCCAGCCCTAGAGGGCCGAGTTCGAACACCGGGGAGCTGTTTTTT. Drawing the rest from reference TRBV18 and TRBJ2-2, the complete variable domain is NAGVMQNPRHLVRRRGQEARLRCSPMKGHSHVYWYRQLPEEGLKFMVYLQKENIIDESGMPKERFSAEFPKEGPSILRIQQVVRGDSAAYFCASPRGPSSNTGELFFGEGSRLTVL.

The chain couples TRBV19 to TRBJ1-2, with a tentative D call TRBD1 (6 bases). The CDR3 spans 16 residues. The V end was cut by 1 base, the J end by 0 bases, with 12 bases between. CDR1 LNHDA and CDR2 SQIVND come from the germline V gene (reference sequence). The CDR3 coding sequence is TGTGCCAGTAGTATAGGAGGGGGTTCGGCTAACTATGGCTACACCTTC. This encodes CASSIGGGSANYGYTF. The whole variable domain, remainder taken from reference TRBV19 and TRBJ1-2, is DGGITQSPKYLFRKEGQNVTLSCEQNLNHDAMYWYRQDPGQGLRLIYYSQIVNDFQKGDIAEGYSVSREKKESFPLTVTSAQKNPTAFYLCASSIGGGSANYGYTFGSGTRLTVV.

The chain employs TRBV10-3 and TRBJ2-7; TRBD1 matches 10 bases. The germline V gene has CDR1 ENHRY and CDR2 SYGVKD. The junction had 3 bases not matched to a gene; V was cut back by 1 base and J by 0 bases. CDR3 length: 16 amino acids. The CDR3: CAISEFRTGGSYEQYF. The CDR3 coding sequence is TGTGCCATCAGTGAGTTTCGGACAGGGGGCTCCTACGAGCAGTACTTC.

The chain combines TRBV6-1 with TRBJ1-4; TRBD1 is a possible D gene (5 bases). V lost 5 bases and J lost 8, with 15 bases in between. Germline CDR1 reads MNHNS; CDR2 reads SASEGT. The CDR3 is made up of 14 amino acids. The CDR3 is CASSPQDPGEKLFF. The DNA for the CDR3 is TGTGCCAGCAGTCCACAGGACCCAGGGGAAAAACTGTTTTTT.

The chain is built from TRBV5-1 and TRBJ2-3, with unresolved D. There are 15 residues in the CDR3. Germline CDR1 is SGHRS and CDR2 is YFSETQ. V lost 0 bases and J lost 0, with 8 bases in between. The CDR3 is CASSLDSTSTDTQYF. For the CDR3, the DNA is TGCGCCAGCAGCTTGGACAGTACTAGCACAGATACGCAGTATTTT.

V is TRBV13 and J is TRBJ1-2; 10 bases fit TRBD1. Germline CDR1 PRHDT, CDR2 FYEKMQ (reference sequence). This CDR3 region has 15 residues. V trimming: 5 bases; J trimming: 8 bases; junction bases outside the gene matches: 11. The CDR3 here is CASSQEAGTGVGYTF. In DNA form, the CDR3 reads TGTGCCAGCAGCCAAGAGGCCGGGACAGGGGTCGGCTACACCTTC.

The chain links TRBV2 to TRBJ2-4, with unresolved D. In germline, CDR1 is SNHLY, CDR2 FYNNEI. The CDR3 has 12 residues. V was trimmed by 2 bases and J by 5 bases, leaving 4 bases between them. The CDR3 loop is CASSELENIQYF. CDR3 DNA: TGTGCCAGCAGTGAACTTGAAAACATTCAGTACTTC.

This chain uses TRBV27 with TRBJ2-7; possibly TRBD2 for D (6 bases). The CDR3 has 15 residues. The germline V gene has CDR1 MNHEY and CDR2 SMNVEV (reference sequence). Trimming stripped 8 bases from V and 3 bases from J, with 20 bases between. In nucleotides, the CDR3 is TGTGCCAGCGGATCCCGTTCCGGGGGTGACTACGAGCAGTACTTC. This translates into CASGSRSGGDYEQYF.

V is TRBV5-8 and J is TRBJ2-1; 12 nucleotides match TRBD2. Germline V lookup: CDR1 SGHTS, CDR2 YDEGEE. This CDR3 is built from 16 residues. J was trimmed by 8 bases and V by 3 bases; bases with no gene match: 9. CDR3: CASSWMTSGSFDEQFF. The CDR3 nucleotides are TGTGCCAGCAGCTGGATGACTAGCGGGAGTTTCGATGAGCAGTTCTTC.

J is TRBJ1-1 and V is TRBV7-2; TRBD1 agrees at 9 bases. CDR1 is SGHTA, CDR2 FQGNSA, per germline. Germline trimming cut 1 base from V and 4 bases from J; bases unmatched to any gene: 4. This CDR3 contains 15 residues. CDR3 bases: TGTGCCAGCAGCTTAGTGGGGACAGGGAGCACTGAAGCTTTCTTT. It is translated as CASSLVGTGSTEAFF.

The rearrangement links TRBV7-8 to TRBJ2-7, with a weak D call TRBD2 (5 bases). This CDR3 has 14 amino acids. V was pared by 4 bases and J by 2 bases, with 12 bases between. CDR1 SGHVS and CDR2 FQNEAQ come from the germline V gene. The CDR3 sequence is CASSSSGRTYEQYF. CDR3 nucleotides: TGTGCCAGCAGCTCAAGCGGAAGGACCTACGAGCAGTACTTC.

V is TRBV30 and J is TRBJ1-1; D is possibly TRBD1 (6 bases). Germline CDR1 GTSNPN, CDR2 SVGIG (reference sequence). This CDR3 contains 14 residues. Trimming took off 2 bases at V and 1 base at J, with 11 bases between the two ends. This chain's CDR3 is CAWSNTGRNTEAFF. Written as DNA, the CDR3 is TGTGCCTGGAGTAACACAGGGAGGAACACTGAAGCTTTCTTT.

V and J are TRBV27 and TRBJ2-7; D may be TRBD1 (5 bases). The CDR3 is 10 amino acids. The germline CDR1 and CDR2 sequences are MNHEY and SMNVEV (reference sequence). V lost 7 bases, J lost 5 bases, and 6 bases lay in between. Here the CDR3 reads CASIGDEQYF. CDR3 nucleotides: TGTGCCAGCATAGGGGACGAGCAGTACTTC.

The chain links TRBV19 to TRBJ2-4; TRBD1 might be the D (5 bases). V shed 10 bases and J shed 0 bases, with 10 bases lying between them. Germline V lookup: CDR1 LNHDA, CDR2 SQIVND (reference sequence). The CDR3 is 13 residues long. CDR3 DNA: TGTGCCACCAGGGAACTAGCCAAAAACATTCAGTACTTC. Translation: CATRELAKNIQYF.

The rearrangement uses TRBV5-1 and TRBJ2-4; 14 bases agree with TRBD2. Per the germline V gene, CDR1 is SGHRS and CDR2 is YFSETQ. V was clipped by 4 bases and J by 6 bases; unmatched bases: 9. CDR3 size: 17 residues. CDR3 bases: TGCGCCAGCAGCCCCGGGACTAGCGGGAGTGCCCGAAACATTCAGTACTTC. Its protein product is CASSPGTSGSARNIQYF.

The chain combines TRBV7-9 with TRBJ1-1, with D maybe TRBD1 (5 bases). From germline, CDR1 is SEHNR and CDR2 FQNEAQ (reference sequence). This CDR3 is built from 14 residues. V dropped 5 bases and J dropped 7 bases, with 17 bases sitting between them. The CDR3 sequence: CASSPWRDGYEAFF. The CDR3 coding sequence is TGTGCCAGCAGCCCTTGGAGGGACGGTTATGAAGCTTTCTTT.

The V call is TRBV7-3, the J call TRBJ2-3, with D uncertain. Trimming removed 1 base from V and 4 bases from J, with 3 bases in between. The germline V gene encodes CDR1 SGHTA and CDR2 FQGTGA. CDR3 length: 12 amino acids. The CDR3 DNA reads TGTGCCAGCAGCTTAAGGCCAGATACGCAGTATTTT. Encoded protein: CASSLRPDTQYF.

This chain uses TRBV4-1 with TRBJ2-2; 11 positions match TRBD2. V gave up 3 bases and J gave up 6 bases; unmatched junction bases: 6. The CDR3 runs to 16 residues. Germline V gives CDR1 MGHRA, CDR2 YSYEKL. The CDR3 reads CASSQATSGVSGELFF. The CDR3 nucleotides read TGCGCCAGCAGCCAGGCGACTAGCGGGGTTTCCGGGGAGCTGTTTTTT.

The chain joins TRBV6-1 to TRBJ1-5; D ambiguous. Germline CDR1 reads MNHNS; CDR2 reads SASEGT. The CDR3 runs 14 residues. V lost 1 base to trimming and J lost 7 bases, with 11 bases between them. CDR3 sequence: CASSEVTGKQPQHF. CDR3 DNA sequence: TGTGCCAGCAGTGAAGTGACGGGGAAACAGCCCCAGCATTTT.

The chain links TRBV19 to TRBJ1-3; no definite D call. Trimming stripped 3 bases from V and 10 bases from J, with 22 bases between. The CDR3 is made up of 16 amino acids. The germline gives CDR1 LNHDA, CDR2 SQIVND (reference sequence). As DNA, the CDR3 is TGTGCCAGTAGTATGGTGGGGTCGAGATCGGGAAGAACCATATATTTT. It codes for CASSMVGSRSGRTIYF.

This chain links TRBV2 with TRBJ1-2, with 8 bases fitting TRBD1. Germline lookup yields CDR1 SNHLY and CDR2 FYNNEI. Trimming cost V 5 bases and J 2 bases; bases outside gene matches: 1. CDR3 length equals 13 residues. The DNA of the CDR3 is TGTGCCAGCAGTCGGACAGGGAACTATGGCTACACCTTC. Protein product: CASSRTGNYGYTF.

V and J are TRBV5-1 and TRBJ1-2; 12 nucleotides match TRBD1. This CDR3 contains 15 residues. V shed 4 bases and J 4 bases; nucleotides not matched to a gene: 5. In germline, CDR1 is SGHRS, CDR2 YFSETQ. The CDR3: CASSPGTGGGYGYTF. In nucleotides, the CDR3 is TGCGCCAGCAGCCCGGGGACAGGGGGCGGCTATGGCTACACCTTC.

Here the CDR3 reads CASSLVRENTEAFF. Here the CDR3 DNA reads TGTGCCAGCAGCTTGGTTCGGGAGAACACTGAAGCTTTCTTT. The rearrangement joins TRBV5-4 to TRBJ1-1, with D hard to call. V was trimmed by 0 bases and J by 1 base, leaving 7 bases between them. Germline loops: CDR1 SGHNT, CDR2 YYREEE (reference sequence). This CDR3 is 14 amino acids long.